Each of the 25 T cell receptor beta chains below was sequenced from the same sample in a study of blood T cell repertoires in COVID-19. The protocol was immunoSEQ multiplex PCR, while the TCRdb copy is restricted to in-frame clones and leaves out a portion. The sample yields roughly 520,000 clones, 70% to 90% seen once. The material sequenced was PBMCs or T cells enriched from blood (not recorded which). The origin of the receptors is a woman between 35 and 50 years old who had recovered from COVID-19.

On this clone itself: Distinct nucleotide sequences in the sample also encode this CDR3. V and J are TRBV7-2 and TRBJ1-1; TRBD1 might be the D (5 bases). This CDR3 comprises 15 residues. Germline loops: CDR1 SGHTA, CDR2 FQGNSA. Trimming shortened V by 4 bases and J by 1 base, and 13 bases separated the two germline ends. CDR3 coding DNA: TGTGCCAGCAGCTCCCGCCCGGGGGGGAACACTGAAGCTTTCTTT. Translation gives CASSSRPGGNTEAFF.

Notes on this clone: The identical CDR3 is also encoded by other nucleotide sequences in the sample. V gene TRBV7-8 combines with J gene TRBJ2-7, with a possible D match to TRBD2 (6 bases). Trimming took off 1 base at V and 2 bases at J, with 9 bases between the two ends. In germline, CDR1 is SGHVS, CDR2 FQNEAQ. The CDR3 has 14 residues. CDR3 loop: CASSLGGLAYEQYF. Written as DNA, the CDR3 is TGTGCCAGCAGCTTAGGGGGACTTGCCTACGAGCAGTACTTC.

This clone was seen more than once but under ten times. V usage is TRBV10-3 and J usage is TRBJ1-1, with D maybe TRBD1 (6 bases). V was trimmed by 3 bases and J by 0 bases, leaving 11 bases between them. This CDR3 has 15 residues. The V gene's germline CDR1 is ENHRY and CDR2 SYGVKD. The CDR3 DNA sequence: TGTGCCATCAGTGACCCGGACAGACTGAACACTGAAGCTTTCTTT. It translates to CAISDPDRLNTEAFF.

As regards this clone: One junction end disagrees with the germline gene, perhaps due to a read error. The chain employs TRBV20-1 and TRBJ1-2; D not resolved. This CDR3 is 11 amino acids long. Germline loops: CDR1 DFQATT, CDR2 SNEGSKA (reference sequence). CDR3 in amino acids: CSALKQETTRF. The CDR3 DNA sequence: TGCAGTGCGTTAAAGCAAGAGACAACCCGCTTC.

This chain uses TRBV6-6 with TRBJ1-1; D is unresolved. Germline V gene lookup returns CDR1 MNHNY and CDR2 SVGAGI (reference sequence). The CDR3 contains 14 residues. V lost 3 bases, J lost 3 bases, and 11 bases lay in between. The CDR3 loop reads CASSYTSGDTEAFF. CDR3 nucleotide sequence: TGTGCCAGCAGTTATACGAGCGGGGACACTGAAGCTTTCTTT.

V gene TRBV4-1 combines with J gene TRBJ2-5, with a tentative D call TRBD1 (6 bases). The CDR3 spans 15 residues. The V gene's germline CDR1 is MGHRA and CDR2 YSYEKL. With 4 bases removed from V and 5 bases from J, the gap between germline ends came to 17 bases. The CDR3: CASSPQDSSWETQYF. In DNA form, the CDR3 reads TGCGCCAGCAGCCCTCAGGACAGCTCTTGGGAGACCCAGTACTTC.

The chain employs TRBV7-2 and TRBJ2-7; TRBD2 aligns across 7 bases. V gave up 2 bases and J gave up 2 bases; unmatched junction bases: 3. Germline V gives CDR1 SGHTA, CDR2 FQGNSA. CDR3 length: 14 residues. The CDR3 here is CASSLRRETYEQYF. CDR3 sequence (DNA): TGTGCCAGCAGCTTAAGGCGGGAGACCTACGAGCAGTACTTC. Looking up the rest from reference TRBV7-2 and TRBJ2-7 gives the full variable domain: GAGVSQSPSNKVTEKGKDVELRCDPISGHTALYWYRQSLGQGLEFLIYFQGNSAPDKSGLPSDRFSAERTGGSVSTLTIQRTQQEDSAVYLCASSLRRETYEQYFGPGTRLTVT.

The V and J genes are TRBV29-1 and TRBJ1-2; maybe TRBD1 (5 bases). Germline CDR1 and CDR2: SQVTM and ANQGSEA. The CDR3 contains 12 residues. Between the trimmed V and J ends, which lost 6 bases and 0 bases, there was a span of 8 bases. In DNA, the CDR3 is TGCAGCGTCAGGGAAACTAACTATGGCTACACCTTC. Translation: CSVRETNYGYTF.

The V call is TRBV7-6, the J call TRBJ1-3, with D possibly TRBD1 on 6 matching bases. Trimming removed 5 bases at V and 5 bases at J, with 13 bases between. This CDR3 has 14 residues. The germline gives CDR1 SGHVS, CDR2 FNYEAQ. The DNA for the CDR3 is TGTGCCAGCAGCCTCCAGGGGACGAGAAACACCATATATTTT. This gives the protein CASSLQGTRNTIYF.

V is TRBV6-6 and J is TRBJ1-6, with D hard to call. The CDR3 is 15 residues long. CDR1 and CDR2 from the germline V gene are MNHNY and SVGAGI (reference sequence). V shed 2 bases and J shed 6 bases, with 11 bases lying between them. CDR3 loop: CASSYGSSGNSPLHF. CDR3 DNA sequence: TGTGCCAGCAGTTACGGTTCATCGGGTAATTCACCCCTCCACTTT.

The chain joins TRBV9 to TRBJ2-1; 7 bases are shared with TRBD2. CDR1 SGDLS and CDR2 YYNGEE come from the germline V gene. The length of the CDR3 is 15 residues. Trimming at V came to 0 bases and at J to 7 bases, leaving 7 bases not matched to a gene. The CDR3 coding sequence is TGTGCCAGCAGCGTAGAGGGAGGACTAGTGAATGAGCAGTTCTTC. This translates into CASSVEGGLVNEQFF.

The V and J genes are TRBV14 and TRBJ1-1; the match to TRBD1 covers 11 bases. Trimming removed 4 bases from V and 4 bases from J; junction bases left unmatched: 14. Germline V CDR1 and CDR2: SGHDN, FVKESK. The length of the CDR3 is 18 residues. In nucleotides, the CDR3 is TGTGCCAGCAGCCCCCTGGTCGGGACAGGGGGTGGAAGCACTGAAGCTTTCTTT. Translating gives CASSPLVGTGGGSTEAFF.

The DNA for the CDR3 is TGTGCCAGCAGTTTACTTGGACAGGGGATATACGAGCAGTACTTC. Translating it yields CASSLLGQGIYEQYF. The genes are TRBV27 and TRBJ2-7; 9 bases agree with TRBD1. Losses at the gene ends were 2 bases for V and 4 bases for J; bases not matched to a gene: 6. Germline values: CDR1 MNHEY, CDR2 SMNVEV (reference sequence). This CDR3 spans 15 amino acids.

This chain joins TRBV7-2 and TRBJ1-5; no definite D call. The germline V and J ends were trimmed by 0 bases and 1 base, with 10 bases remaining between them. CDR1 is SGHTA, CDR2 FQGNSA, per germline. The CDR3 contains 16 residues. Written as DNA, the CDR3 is TGTGCCAGCAGCTTAGCCGGCGGGGTAAGCAATCAGCCCCAGCATTTT. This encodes CASSLAGGVSNQPQHF.

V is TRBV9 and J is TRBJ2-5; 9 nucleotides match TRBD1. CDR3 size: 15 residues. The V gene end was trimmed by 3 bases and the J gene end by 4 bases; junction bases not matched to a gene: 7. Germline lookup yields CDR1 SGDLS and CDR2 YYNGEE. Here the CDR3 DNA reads TGTGCCAGCAGCGCCGCAGGGACAGGGTTAGAGACCCAGTACTTC. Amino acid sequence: CASSAAGTGLETQYF. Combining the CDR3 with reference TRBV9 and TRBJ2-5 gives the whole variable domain DSGVTQTPKHLITATGQRVTLRCSPRSGDLSVYWYQQSLDQGLQFLIQYYNGEERAKGNILERFSAQQFPDLHSELNLSSLELGDSALYFCASSAAGTGLETQYFGPGTRLLVL.

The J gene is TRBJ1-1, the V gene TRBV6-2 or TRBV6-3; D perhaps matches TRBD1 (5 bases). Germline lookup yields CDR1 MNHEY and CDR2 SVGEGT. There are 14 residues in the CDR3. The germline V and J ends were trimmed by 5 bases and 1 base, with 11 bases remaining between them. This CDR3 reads CASSIGQKNTEAFF. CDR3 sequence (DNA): TGTGCCAGCAGTATAGGACAAAAGAACACTGAAGCTTTCTTT.

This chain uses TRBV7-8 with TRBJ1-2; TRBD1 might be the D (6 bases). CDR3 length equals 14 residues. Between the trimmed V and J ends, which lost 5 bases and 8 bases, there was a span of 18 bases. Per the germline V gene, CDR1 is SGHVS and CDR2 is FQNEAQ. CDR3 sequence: CASSLRQADFGYTF. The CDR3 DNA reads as TGTGCCAGCAGCCTTAGACAGGCTGACTTCGGCTACACCTTC.

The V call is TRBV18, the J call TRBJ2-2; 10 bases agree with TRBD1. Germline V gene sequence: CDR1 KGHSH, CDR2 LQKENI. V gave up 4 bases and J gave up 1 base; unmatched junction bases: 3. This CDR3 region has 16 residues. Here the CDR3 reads CASSRGQGVNTGELFF. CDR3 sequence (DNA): TGTGCCAGCTCACGAGGACAGGGGGTGAACACCGGGGAGCTGTTTTTT.

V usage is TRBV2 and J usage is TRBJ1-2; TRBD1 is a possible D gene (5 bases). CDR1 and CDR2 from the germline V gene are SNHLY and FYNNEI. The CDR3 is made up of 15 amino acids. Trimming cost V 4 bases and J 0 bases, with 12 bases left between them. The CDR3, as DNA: TGTGCCAGCAGTGCCTACAGGAGCGCTAACTATGGCTACACCTTC. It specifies CASSAYRSANYGYTF.

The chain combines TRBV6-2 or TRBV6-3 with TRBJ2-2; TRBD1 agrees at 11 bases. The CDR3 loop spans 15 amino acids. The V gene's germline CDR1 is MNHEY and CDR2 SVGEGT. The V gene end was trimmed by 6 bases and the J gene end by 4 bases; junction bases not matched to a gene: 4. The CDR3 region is CASSLGQGATGELFF. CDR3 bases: TGTGCCAGCAGCCTCGGACAGGGGGCCACCGGGGAGCTGTTTTTT.

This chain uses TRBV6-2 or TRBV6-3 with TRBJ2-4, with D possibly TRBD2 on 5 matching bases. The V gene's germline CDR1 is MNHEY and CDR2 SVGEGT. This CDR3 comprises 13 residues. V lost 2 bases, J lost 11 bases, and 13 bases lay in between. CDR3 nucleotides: TGTGCCAGCAGTTACCTGGGAGCTCAGTTTCAGTACTTC. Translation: CASSYLGAQFQYF.

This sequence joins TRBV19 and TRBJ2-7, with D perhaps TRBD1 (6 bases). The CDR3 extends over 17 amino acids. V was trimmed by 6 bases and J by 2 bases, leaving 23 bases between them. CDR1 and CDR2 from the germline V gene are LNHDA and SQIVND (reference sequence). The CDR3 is CASRLTMTGTLAYEQYF. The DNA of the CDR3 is TGTGCCAGTAGATTGACGATGACCGGGACACTCGCCTACGAGCAGTACTTC.

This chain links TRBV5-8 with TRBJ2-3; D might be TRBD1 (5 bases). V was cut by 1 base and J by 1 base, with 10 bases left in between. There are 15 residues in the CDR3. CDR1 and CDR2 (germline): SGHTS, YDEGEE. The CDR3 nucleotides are TGTGCCAGCAGCTTGTCAGGGTCCGGCACAGATACGCAGTATTTT. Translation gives CASSLSGSGTDTQYF.

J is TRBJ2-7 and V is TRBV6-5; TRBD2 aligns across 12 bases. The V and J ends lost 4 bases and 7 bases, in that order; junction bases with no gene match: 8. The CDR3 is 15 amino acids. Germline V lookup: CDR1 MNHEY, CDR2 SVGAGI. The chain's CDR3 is CASSFLAGGQYEQYF. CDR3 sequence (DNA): TGTGCCAGCAGTTTCCTAGCGGGAGGGCAGTATGAGCAGTACTTC.

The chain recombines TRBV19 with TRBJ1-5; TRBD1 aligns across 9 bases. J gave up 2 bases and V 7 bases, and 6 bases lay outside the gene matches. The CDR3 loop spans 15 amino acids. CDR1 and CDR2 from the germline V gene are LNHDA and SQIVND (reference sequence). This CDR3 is CASTPTGGGNQPQHF. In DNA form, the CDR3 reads TGTGCCAGTACACCCACAGGGGGCGGCAATCAGCCCCAGCATTTT.